This section outlines one T cell receptor (beta chain) sequence together with its context. Its matching antigen is unknown. The data are from a study of cytomegalovirus exposure and HLA in healthy donors. On the study more broadly: The study's early data release held roughly 90 million unique TCRs from HLA-typed donors. Study-wide results and limits: Using a false discovery rate of 0.05, a later analysis showed that approximately 16,000 TCR beta sequences were associated with HLA alleles. V segments that were indistinguishable, TRBV6-2 and TRBV6-3 among them, were omitted from analysis.

Germline V gives CDR1 MNHEY, CDR2 SMNVEV (reference sequence). The CDR3 is made up of 13 amino acids. V dropped 6 bases and J dropped 12; count of bases not matched to a gene: 13. Both 60 Vbeta primers and 13 Jbeta primers went into the PCR. Libraries were prepared by immunoSEQ multiplex PCR; TCRdb keeps only in-frame clonotypes and omits some of them. The sample lists approximately 160,000 clones; about 75% were seen once. The receptor's source is a male donor in good health and CMV-seronegative. The gene calls are TRBV27 and TRBJ1-1; 7 bases are a match to TRBD1. The sequenced sample consisted of PBMCs. CDR3 loop: CASRPTGTVRTFF. As DNA, the CDR3 is TGTGCCAGCAGACCGACAGGGACCGTCAGAACTTTCTTT.